The T cell receptor (beta chain) under discussion was sequenced for a study of metastatic and nonmetastatic thyroid tumors. Study information: Samples came from malignant and benign thyroid patients, and repertoires were compared across blood and tumor or nodule tissue. Notes on the study in general: It was reported that TCR beta diversity was significantly higher in malignant thyroid tumors than benign nodules, in blood and tumor.

As processed by the authors: A distant-metastasis classifier for papillary thyroid cancer was built using CDR3 differences across clinicopathological groups. TCRdb re-analyzed the PCR reads using MiXCR. TCRdb's processing, not the study's, gives the V and J calls here. This sample has tens of thousands of clones, with about a sixth found just once. This clone came up many times. Its antigen is currently unknown. Not a single patient had been given any form of treatment at any point before undergoing thyroid surgery. The V end was cut by 1 base, the J end by 3 bases, with 9 bases between. This CDR3 has 15 residues. Germline assignment: CDR1 SGHNT and CDR2 YENEEA.

The chain employs TRBV11-3 and TRBJ1-4; D remains ambiguous. The sequenced sample consisted of tumor tissue. This TCR derives from a female donor with papillary thyroid cancer or a benign thyroid nodule (not recorded which). Some clones in this sample may be carry-over from other donors' samples. In DNA, the CDR3 is TGTGCCAGCAGCTTAGGGCGTCGGTCTAATGAAAAACTGTTTTTT. Its protein is CASSLGRRSNEKLFF.